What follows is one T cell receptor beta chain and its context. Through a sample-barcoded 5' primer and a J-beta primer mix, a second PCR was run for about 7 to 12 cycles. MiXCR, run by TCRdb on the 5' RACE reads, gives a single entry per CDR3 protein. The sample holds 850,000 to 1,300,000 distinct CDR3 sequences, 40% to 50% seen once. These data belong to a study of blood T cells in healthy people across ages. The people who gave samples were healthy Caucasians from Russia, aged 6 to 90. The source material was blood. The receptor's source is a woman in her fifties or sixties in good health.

CDR3 DNA: TGCAGTGCTATTCCGGGACTAGCGGCATGGGAGCAGTACTTC. It specifies CSAIPGLAAWEQYF. V is TRBV20-1 and J is TRBJ2-7, with 11 positions matching TRBD2. There are 14 residues in the CDR3. CDR1 and CDR2 from the germline V gene are DFQATT and SNEGSKA (reference sequence). Unmatched junction bases numbered 9, after V lost 4 bases and J lost 7 bases.